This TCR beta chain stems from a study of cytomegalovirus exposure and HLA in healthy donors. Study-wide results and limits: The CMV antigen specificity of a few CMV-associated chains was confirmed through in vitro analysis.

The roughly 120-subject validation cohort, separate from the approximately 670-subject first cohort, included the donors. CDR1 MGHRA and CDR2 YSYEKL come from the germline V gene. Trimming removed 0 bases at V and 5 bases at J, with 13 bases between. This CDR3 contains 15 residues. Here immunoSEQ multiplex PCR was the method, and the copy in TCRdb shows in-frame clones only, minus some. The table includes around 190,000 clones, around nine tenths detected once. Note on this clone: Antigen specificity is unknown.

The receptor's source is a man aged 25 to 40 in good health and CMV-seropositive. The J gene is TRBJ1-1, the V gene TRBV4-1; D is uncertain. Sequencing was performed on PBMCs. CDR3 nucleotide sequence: TGCGCCAGCAGCCAAGAATATAGGGTAGAGACTGAAGCTTTCTTT. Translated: CASSQEYRVETEAFF.